Listed below are T cell receptor beta chains from one sample, sequenced in a study of blood T cell repertoires in COVID-19. Profiled with immunoSEQ multiplex PCR; TCRdb holds only in-frame clones, not every one. The table lists 150,000 to 200,000 clones, over 75% of them singletons. The specimen was peripheral blood. The receptor set was obtained from a man in his 70s who had recovered from COVID-19. Both conserved end residues are part of each CDR3. D genes are given only for firm matches. Size values are once, few and many counts, or a class for expanded clones, and some rows have none.

V	J	size	D	CDR3	DNA
TRBV2	TRBJ2-2	.	TRBD2	CASSVGLAVNTGELFF	TGTGCCAGCAGTGTGGGCCTAGCGGTGAACACCGGGGAGCTGTTTTTT
TRBV6-6	TRBJ2-7	.	.	CASSYPPEAPDEQYF	TGTGCCAGCAGTTACCCCCCGGAGGCGCCCGACGAGCAGTACTTC
TRBV21-1	TRBJ2-5	.	.	CASSKRECETQYF	TGTGCCAGCAGCAAGCGGGAATGTGAGACCCAGTACTTC
TRBV4-1	TRBJ2-4	.	TRBD2	CASSQDRGGILAKNIQYF	TGCGCCAGCAGCCAAGACCGGGGGGGGATCTTAGCCAAAAACATTCAGTACTTC
TRBV19	TRBJ1-6	.	TRBD1	CASRRQGDGSNSPLHF	TGTGCCAGTAGGAGACAGGGGGACGGTAGTAATTCACCCCTCCACTTT
TRBV7-2	TRBJ1-1	.	.	CASTLGWARAPEAFF	TGTGCCAGCACCTTAGGGTGGGCCAGGGCCCCTGAAGCTTTCTTT
TRBV3-1/TRBV3-2	TRBJ2-1	.	.	CASYKLREGTSPSYNEQFF	TGTGCCAGCTACAAACTAAGAGAGGGTACCTCCCCCTCCTACAATGAGCAGTTCTTC
TRBV7-2	TRBJ2-4	.	.	CASSKDSGKNIQYF	TGTGCCAGCAGCAAAGACAGTGGCAAAAACATTCAGTACTTC
TRBV11-2	TRBJ2-1	.	.	CASSLSRGGYEQFF	TGTGCCAGCAGCTTAAGCAGGGGAGGGTATGAGCAGTTCTTC
TRBV5-1	TRBJ1-1	many	.	CASRLQGNTEAFF	TGCGCCAGCCGTTTACAGGGGAACACTGAAGCTTTCTTT
TRBV15	TRBJ2-6	few	.	CATSRDSAGPGANVLTF	TGTGCCACCAGCAGAGATAGTGCGGGTCCTGGGGCCAACGTCCTGACTTTC
TRBV6-5	TRBJ2-4	.	.	CASSYDWGRIQYF	TGTGCCAGCAGCTACGACTGGGGCCGGATTCAGTACTTC
TRBV7-8	TRBJ1-2	.	TRBD1	CASSPDRTGNGYTF	TGTGCCAGCAGCCCTGATCGGACAGGGAATGGCTACACCTTC
TRBV27	TRBJ2-5	.	TRBD2	CASSRSGGLGETQYF	TGTGCCAGCAGTCGTAGCGGGGGCTTGGGGGAGACCCAGTACTTC
TRBV28	TRBJ2-7	.	.	CASSVTGEVYEQYF	TGTGCCAGCAGTGTCACAGGAGAGGTCTACGAGCAGTACTTC
TRBV7-9	TRBJ1-5	.	.	CASSLGIANQPQHF	TGTGCCAGCAGCTTAGGAATAGCGAATCAGCCCCAGCATTTT
TRBV6-5	TRBJ1-6	.	.	CAGSYHSYNSPLHF	TGTGCCGGCAGTTACCACTCCTATAATTCACCCCTCCACTTT
TRBV10-1	TRBJ2-3	.	.	CASSARAADTQYF	TGCGCCAGCAGTGCCAGGGCAGCAGATACGCAGTATTTT
TRBV27	TRBJ1-5	.	.	CASSRDTNQPQHF	TGTGCCAGCAGCCGGGACACCAATCAGCCCCAGCATTTT
TRBV25-1	TRBJ1-2	.	TRBD1	CASSANPGQGDYGYTF	TGTGCCAGCAGTGCCAATCCGGGACAGGGAGACTATGGCTACACCTTC
TRBV18	TRBJ1-1	few	TRBD1	CASSQGQGGNTEAFF	TGTGCCAGCTCACAGGGACAGGGGGGAAACACTGAAGCTTTCTTT
TRBV29-1	TRBJ2-7	.	TRBD1	CSVSDRGLSYEQYF	TGCAGCGTCTCGGACAGGGGGCTATCCTACGAGCAGTACTTC